Listed below are T cell receptor beta chains from one sample, sequenced in a study of T-cell reconstitution after alpha-beta-depleted transplantation in children. TCRdb ran MiXCR on the PCR reads and lists one entry per CDR3 protein. The data show over 400,000 distinct CDR3 sequences, 43% seen once. The sample was PBMCs, taken before TCRalphabeta/CD19-depleted stem cell transplant. The source of these receptors is a girl aged 2 to 9 with aplastic anemia, due to receive a stem cell transplant. CDR3s include the opening cysteine and the closing phenylalanine or tryptophan. The D gene is left open where the match is weak. Only part of the rows carry a size: once, few, many, or a class if the clone is expanded.

. TRBD2 TRBJ2-2 TRBV27 CASRGSGGRTGELFF TGTGCCAGCAGAGGCAGCGGGGGGCGAACCGGGGAGCTGTTTTTT
. . TRBJ1-2 TRBV29-1 CSVEGLGVRGYTF TGCAGCGTTGAAGGACTTGGAGTCAGGGGCTACACCTTC
. TRBD2 TRBJ2-5 TRBV20-1 CSAPAAGGQETQYF TGCAGTGCTCCTGCAGCGGGGGGCCAAGAGACCCAGTACTTC
few . TRBJ1-2 TRBV29-1 CSVKTGENYGYTF TGCAGCGTTAAAACGGGGGAGAACTATGGCTACACCTTC
many . TRBJ2-7 TRBV7-9 CASSFSGQSREQYF TGTGCCAGCAGCTTCTCCGGACAGTCTCGCGAGCAGTACTTC
. . TRBJ2-5 TRBV29-1 CSVSRQPQETQYF TGCAGCGTTTCGAGGCAGCCTCAAGAGACCCAGTACTTC
. . TRBJ1-4 TRBV12-3/TRBV12-4 CASRGELNEKLFF TGTGCCAGCAGAGGGGAGCTTAATGAAAAACTGTTTTTT
few TRBD1 TRBJ2-3 TRBV12-3/TRBV12-4 CASTTRDSHLDTQYF TGTGCCAGCACTACACGGGACAGCCACTTAGATACGCAGTATTTT
few . TRBJ2-7 TRBV15 CATSRVFNEQYF TGTGCCACCAGCAGAGTATTCAACGAGCAGTACTTC
few . TRBJ1-4 TRBV5-5 CASSLRWGNEKLFF TGTGCCAGCAGCTTACGATGGGGTAATGAAAAACTGTTTTTT
. . TRBJ1-6 TRBV20-1 CSARASKNTFFSPLHF TGCAGTGCTAGAGCTTCAAAGAACACCTTCTTTTCACCCCTCCACTTT
. . TRBJ1-3 TRBV6-1 CASRRPNSGNTIYF TGTGCCAGCAGGCGACCGAACTCTGGAAACACCATATATTTT
. . TRBJ2-3 TRBV5-1 CASSLGGDLTPSTDTQYF TGCGCCAGCAGCTTGGGTGGTGACCTAACCCCATCCACAGATACGCAGTATTTT
. TRBD2 TRBJ2-7 TRBV5-6 CASTTSGYEQYF TGTGCCAGCACCACTAGCGGTTACGAGCAGTACTTC
. TRBD2 TRBJ2-4 TRBV5-5 CASSLTSGGADIQYF TGTGCCAGCAGCTTGACTAGCGGGGGGGCCGACATTCAGTACTTC
. . TRBJ2-2 TRBV6-1 CAIRTSAGELFF TGTGCCATCCGGACGTCCGCCGGGGAGCTGTTTTTT
. . TRBJ2-5 TRBV5-1 CASSIGTRTPTTETQYF TGCGCCAGCAGCATCGGTACCAGGACACCGACAACCGAGACCCAGTACTTC
. TRBD2 TRBJ2-1 TRBV5-5 CASSWGLAGGLSYNEQFF TGTGCCAGCAGCTGGGGACTAGCGGGAGGCCTCTCCTACAATGAGCAGTTCTTC
. . TRBJ2-2 TRBV7-2 CASSSDGGNTGELFF TGTGCCAGCAGCTCCGATGGGGGGAACACCGGGGAGCTGTTTTTT
. . TRBJ2-7 TRBV20-1 CSARDIRDSYEQYF TGCAGTGCTAGAGATATCCGGGATTCCTACGAGCAGTACTTC
few . TRBJ2-3 TRBV7-9 CASSSSVPDTQYF TGTGCCAGCAGCTCCTCCGTCCCAGATACGCAGTATTTT
. . TRBJ1-1 TRBV7-2 CASGPQGSVNTEAFF TGTGCCAGCGGCCCGCAGGGGTCGGTGAACACTGAAGCTTTCTTT
. TRBD1 TRBJ2-1 TRBV28 CASSYSQGVLDNEQFF TGTGCCAGCAGCTATTCGCAGGGGGTGCTCGACAATGAGCAGTTCTTC
few TRBD1 TRBJ2-7 TRBV29-1 CSVGARTGSSYEQYF TGCAGCGTTGGGGCGAGGACAGGTTCCTCCTACGAGCAGTACTTC
. . TRBJ1-1 TRBV12-3/TRBV12-4 CASSYNARGGTEAFF TGTGCCAGCAGTTACAACGCCAGGGGAGGCACTGAAGCTTTCTTT
. TRBD2 TRBJ2-3 TRBV6-5 CASSYSASGQDTQYF TGTGCCAGCAGTTACTCGGCTAGCGGCCAAGATACGCAGTATTTT
few . TRBJ2-3 TRBV6-1 CASSELDTQYF TGTGCCAGCAGTGAGTTAGATACGCAGTATTTT
. . TRBJ2-1 TRBV18 CASSPGDSSTNEQFF TGTGCCAGCTCACCGGGGGACTCCTCGACCAATGAGCAGTTCTTC
. . TRBJ2-7 TRBV28 CASSLKRVSYEQYF TGTGCCAGCAGTTTAAAGAGGGTCTCCTACGAGCAGTACTTC
. . TRBJ1-5 TRBV20-1 CSARFGGARGANQPQHF TGCAGTGCTAGATTTGGGGGGGCTCGAGGGGCCAATCAGCCCCAGCATTTT
. . TRBJ1-3 TRBV4-1 CASSQDPSNHFSGNTIYF TGCGCCAGCAGCCAAGACCCTTCGAACCACTTCTCTGGAAACACCATATATTTT
. TRBD2 TRBJ2-7 TRBV28 CASSSLEGREGLIEQYF TGTGCCAGCAGTTCCCTTGAAGGACGGGAGGGCCTAATCGAGCAGTACTTC
. . TRBJ2-7 TRBV6-1 CASTPGWGGEQYF TGTGCCAGCACCCCTGGTTGGGGAGGCGAGCAGTACTTC
. TRBD2 TRBJ2-1 TRBV20-1 CSAKILAGSTSEQFF TGCAGTGCTAAGATCCTAGCGGGGTCTACAAGTGAGCAGTTCTTC
. . TRBJ2-7 TRBV6-5 CASTGGGGEQYF TGTGCCAGCACGGGGGGCGGAGGCGAGCAGTACTTC
many . TRBJ2-2 TRBV5-1 CASSLGQNTGELFF TGCGCCAGCAGCTTGGGCCAAAACACCGGGGAGCTGTTTTTT
few TRBD1 TRBJ2-2 TRBV10-3 CASAGGAYTGELFF TGTGCCAGCGCAGGGGGCGCATATACCGGGGAGCTGTTTTTT
many TRBD2 TRBJ2-3 TRBV4-2 CASSQLTSGRLDTQYF TGTGCCAGCAGCCAGTTGACTAGCGGGAGACTAGATACGCAGTATTTT
. . TRBJ2-2 TRBV7-9 CASRVAGTGELFF TGTGCCAGCAGAGTAGCTGGCACCGGGGAGCTGTTTTTT
many TRBD1 TRBJ2-3 TRBV12-3/TRBV12-4 CASSPRQGVGTDTQYF TGTGCCAGCAGTCCCCGACAGGGGGTCGGGACAGATACGCAGTATTTT
. TRBD2 TRBJ2-7 TRBV24-1 CATSASSGRTHSYEQYF TGTGCCACCAGTGCGTCTAGCGGGAGGACCCACTCCTACGAGCAGTACTTC
. TRBD1 TRBJ2-1 TRBV7-3 CASSPGQPYNEQFF TGTGCCAGCAGCCCGGGACAGCCATACAATGAGCAGTTCTTC
once TRBD2 TRBJ2-7 TRBV20-1 CSPGGLAGSYEQYF TGCAGTCCAGGCGGGCTAGCGGGGTCTTACGAGCAGTACTTC
. TRBD2 TRBJ2-5 TRBV7-9 CASSFSGDQETQYF TGTGCCAGCAGCTTTAGCGGGGACCAAGAGACCCAGTACTTC
. TRBD1 TRBJ2-6 TRBV11-1 CASRPKIDRGTGANVLTF TGTGCCAGCAGACCTAAAATCGACAGGGGGACTGGGGCCAACGTCCTGACTTTC
. . TRBJ2-1 TRBV10-3 CAIGPYNEQFF TGTGCCATCGGCCCCTACAATGAGCAGTTCTTC
many . TRBJ2-7 TRBV6-2/TRBV6-3 CASSEKSYEQYF TGTGCCAGCAGTGAGAAATCCTACGAGCAGTACTTC
many TRBD2 TRBJ2-1 TRBV6-2/TRBV6-3 CASSLRTSGTTYNEQFF TGTGCCAGCAGTTTGAGGACTAGCGGGACTACCTACAATGAGCAGTTCTTC
. . TRBJ1-6 TRBV20-1 CSARDPQGVHNSPLHF TGCAGTGCTAGAGATCCCCAGGGAGTCCATAATTCACCCCTCCACTTT
many TRBD2 TRBJ2-5 TRBV5-1 CASSLSPAGEETQYF TGCGCCAGCAGCTTGAGCCCAGCGGGAGAAGAGACCCAGTACTTC
few . TRBJ2-7 TRBV5-5 CASSLVAQSSYEQYF TGTGCCAGCAGCTTGGTAGCCCAGAGCTCCTACGAGCAGTACTTC
many TRBD2 TRBJ2-1 TRBV15 CATSRGGRLAGVSDNEQFF TGTGCCACCAGCAGAGGAGGGCGGTTGGCGGGAGTATCGGACAATGAGCAGTTCTTC
many TRBD1 TRBJ2-2 TRBV5-1 CASSLAHRGRGELFF TGCGCCAGCAGCTTGGCCCACAGGGGGCGAGGGGAGCTGTTTTTT
many . TRBJ1-1 TRBV19 CASSIPSRSYTEAFF TGTGCCAGTAGTATTCCCAGCCGCTCTTACACTGAAGCTTTCTTT
. TRBD1 TRBJ1-1 TRBV15 CATSRALTGGTEAFF TGTGCCACCAGCAGAGCCCTGACAGGGGGCACTGAAGCTTTCTTT
once TRBD2 TRBJ2-7 TRBV5-1 CASTLTSGRNEQYF TGCGCCAGCACCCTGACTAGCGGGAGGAACGAGCAGTACTTC
once . TRBJ2-1 TRBV7-9 CASSLAPGPEQFF TGTGCCAGCAGCTTGGCCCCAGGGCCTGAGCAGTTCTTC
. . TRBJ2-7 TRBV7-2 CASSSFELGSFYEQYF TGTGCCAGCAGCTCATTCGAATTAGGGTCATTCTACGAGCAGTACTTC
. . TRBJ2-1 TRBV20-1 CSASLGHNEQFF TGCAGTGCTAGTTTGGGTCACAATGAGCAGTTCTTC